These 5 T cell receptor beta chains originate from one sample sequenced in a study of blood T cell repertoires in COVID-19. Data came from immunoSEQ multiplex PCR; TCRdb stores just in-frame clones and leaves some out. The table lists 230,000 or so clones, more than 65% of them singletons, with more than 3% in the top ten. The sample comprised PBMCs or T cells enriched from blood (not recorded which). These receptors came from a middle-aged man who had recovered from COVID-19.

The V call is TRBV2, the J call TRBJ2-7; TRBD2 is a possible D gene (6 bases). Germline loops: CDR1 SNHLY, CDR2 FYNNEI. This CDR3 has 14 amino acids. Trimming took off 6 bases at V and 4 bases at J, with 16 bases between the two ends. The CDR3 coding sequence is TGTGCCAGCAGGGATACCCGGGACTCTTACGAGCAGTACTTC. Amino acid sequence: CASRDTRDSYEQYF.

The CDR3 region has the DNA TGTGCCAGCAGCTTAGATCCGGGACAGGGATGGACCGGGGAGCTGTTTTTT. This codes for CASSLDPGQGWTGELFF. The chain uses TRBV11-2 and TRBJ2-2, with TRBD1 matching 9 bases. The CDR3 runs 17 residues. Germline-derived CDR1 and CDR2 are SGHAT and FQNNGV. V was clipped by 0 bases and J by 5 bases; unmatched bases: 7.

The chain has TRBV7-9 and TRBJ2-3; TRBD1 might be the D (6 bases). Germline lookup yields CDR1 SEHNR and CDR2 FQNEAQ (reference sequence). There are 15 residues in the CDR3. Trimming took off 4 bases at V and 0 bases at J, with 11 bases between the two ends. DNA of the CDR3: TGTGCCAGCAGCTCGTGGACAGTTAGCACAGATACGCAGTATTTT. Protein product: CASSSWTVSTDTQYF.

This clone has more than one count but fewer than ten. CDR3 sequence: CASSAWEPDSGNTIYF. The CDR3 DNA reads TGTGCCAGCAGCGCTTGGGAGCCTGACTCTGGAAACACCATATATTTT. The chain has TRBV21-1 and TRBJ1-3. TRBV21-1 is labeled a pseudogene. This CDR3 is built from 16 residues.

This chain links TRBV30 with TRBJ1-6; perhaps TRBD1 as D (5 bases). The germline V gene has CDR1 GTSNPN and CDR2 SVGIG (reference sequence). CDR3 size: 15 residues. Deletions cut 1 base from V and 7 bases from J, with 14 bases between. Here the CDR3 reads CAWSGPVGGNSPLHF. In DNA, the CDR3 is TGTGCCTGGAGTGGCCCTGTGGGGGGAAATTCACCCCTCCACTTT.